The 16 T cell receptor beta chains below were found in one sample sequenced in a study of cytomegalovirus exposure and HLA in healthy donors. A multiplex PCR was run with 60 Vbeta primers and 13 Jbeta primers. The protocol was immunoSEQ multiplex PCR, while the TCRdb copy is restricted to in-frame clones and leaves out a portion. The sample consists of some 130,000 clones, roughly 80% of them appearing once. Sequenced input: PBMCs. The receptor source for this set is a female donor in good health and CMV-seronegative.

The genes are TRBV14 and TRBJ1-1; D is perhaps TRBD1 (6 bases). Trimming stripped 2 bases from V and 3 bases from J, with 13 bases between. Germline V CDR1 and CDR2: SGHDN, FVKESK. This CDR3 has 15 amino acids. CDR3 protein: CASSQYQGPYTEAFF. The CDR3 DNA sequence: TGTGCCAGCAGCCAATATCAGGGGCCATACACTGAAGCTTTCTTT.

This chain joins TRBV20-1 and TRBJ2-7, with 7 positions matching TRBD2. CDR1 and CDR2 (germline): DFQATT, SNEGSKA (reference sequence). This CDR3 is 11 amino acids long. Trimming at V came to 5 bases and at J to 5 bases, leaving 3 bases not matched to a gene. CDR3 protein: CSAWGGDEQYF. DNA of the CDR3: TGCAGTGCTTGGGGGGGTGACGAGCAGTACTTC.

The CDR3 sequence is CASSTGQGRNEQYF. CDR3 bases: TGTGCCAGCAGCACGGGACAGGGGAGGAACGAGCAGTACTTC. This chain connects TRBV7-8 to TRBJ2-7; 10 nucleotides match TRBD1. Germline V gene lookup returns CDR1 SGHVS and CDR2 FQNEAQ. The junction had 6 bases not matched to a gene; V was cut back by 5 bases and J by 5 bases. This CDR3 is built from 14 residues.

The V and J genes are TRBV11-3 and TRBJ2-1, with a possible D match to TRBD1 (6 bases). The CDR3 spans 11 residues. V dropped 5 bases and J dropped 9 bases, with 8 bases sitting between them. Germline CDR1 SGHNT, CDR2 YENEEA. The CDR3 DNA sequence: TGTGCCAGCAGCCTACAGGGTGAGCAGTTCTTC. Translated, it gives CASSLQGEQFF.

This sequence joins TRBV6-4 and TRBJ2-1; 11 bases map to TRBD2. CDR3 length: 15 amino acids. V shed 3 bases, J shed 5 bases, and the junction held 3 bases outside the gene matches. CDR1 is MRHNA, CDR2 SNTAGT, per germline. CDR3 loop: CASSERLAGHNEQFF. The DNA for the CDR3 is TGTGCCAGCAGTGAAAGACTAGCGGGACACAATGAGCAGTTCTTC.

Here the CDR3 reads CASSHRVRGRDIQYF. The CDR3 DNA sequence: TGTGCCAGCAGCCACCGAGTCCGGGGTAGGGACATTCAGTACTTC. V is TRBV7-9 and J is TRBJ2-4; possible D gene TRBD2, 5 bases. There are 15 residues in the CDR3. Germline V gene sequence: CDR1 SEHNR, CDR2 FQNEAQ (reference sequence). V gave up 5 bases and J gave up 8 bases, with 19 bases separating them.

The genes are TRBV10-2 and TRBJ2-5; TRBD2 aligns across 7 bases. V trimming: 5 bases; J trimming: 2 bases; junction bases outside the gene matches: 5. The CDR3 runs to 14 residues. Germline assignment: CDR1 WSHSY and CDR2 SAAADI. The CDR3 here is CASSSLGLQETQYF. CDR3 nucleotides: TGCGCCAGCAGTTCATTGGGACTACAAGAGACCCAGTACTTC.

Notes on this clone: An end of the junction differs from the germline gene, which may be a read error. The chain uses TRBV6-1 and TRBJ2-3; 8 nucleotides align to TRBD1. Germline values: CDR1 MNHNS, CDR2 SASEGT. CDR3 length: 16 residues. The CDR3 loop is CVSSVGQGRGTDTQYF. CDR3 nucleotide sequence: TGTGTCAGCAGTGTCGGACAGGGACGAGGCACAGATACGCAGTATTTT.

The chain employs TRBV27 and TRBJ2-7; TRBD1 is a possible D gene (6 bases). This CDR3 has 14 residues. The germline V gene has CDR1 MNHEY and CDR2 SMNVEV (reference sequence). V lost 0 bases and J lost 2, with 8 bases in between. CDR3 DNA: TGTGCCAGCAGTTTATCGGGGACAACCTACGAGCAGTACTTC. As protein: CASSLSGTTYEQYF.

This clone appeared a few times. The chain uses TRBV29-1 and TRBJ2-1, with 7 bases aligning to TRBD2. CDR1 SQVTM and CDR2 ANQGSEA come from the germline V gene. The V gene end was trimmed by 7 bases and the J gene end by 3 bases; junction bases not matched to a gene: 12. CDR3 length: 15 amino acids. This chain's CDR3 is CSAEGIAGGYNEQFF. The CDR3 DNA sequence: TGCAGCGCAGAAGGTATAGCGGGTGGCTACAATGAGCAGTTCTTC.

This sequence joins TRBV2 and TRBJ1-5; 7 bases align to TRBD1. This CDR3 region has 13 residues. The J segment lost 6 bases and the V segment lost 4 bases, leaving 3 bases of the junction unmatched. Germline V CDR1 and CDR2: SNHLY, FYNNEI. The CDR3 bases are TGTGCCAGCAGTGTGGCAGGGGGTCAGCCCCAGCATTTT. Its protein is CASSVAGGQPQHF.

The CDR3 DNA reads TGTGCCAGCACCGACGGGGTGGGAAACGAGCAGTACTTC. This gives the protein CASTDGVGNEQYF. The chain recombines TRBV6-6 with TRBJ2-5, with TRBD2 as a possible D gene (5 bases). The DNA end is a closer match to TRBJ2-7, so the J assignment may be wrong. Germline CDR1 reads MNHNY; CDR2 reads SVGAGI (reference sequence). This CDR3 spans 13 amino acids.

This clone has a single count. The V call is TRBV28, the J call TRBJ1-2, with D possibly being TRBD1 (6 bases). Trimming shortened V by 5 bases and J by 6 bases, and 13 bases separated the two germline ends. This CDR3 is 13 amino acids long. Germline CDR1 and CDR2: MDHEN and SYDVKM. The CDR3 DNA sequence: TGTGCCAGCAGTACAGGGTGGCTAAATGGCTACACCTTC. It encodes CASSTGWLNGYTF.

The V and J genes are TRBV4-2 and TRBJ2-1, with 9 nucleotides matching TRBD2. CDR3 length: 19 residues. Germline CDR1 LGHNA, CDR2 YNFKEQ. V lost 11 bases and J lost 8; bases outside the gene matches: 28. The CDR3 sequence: CAGNNAARGWREGPHEQFF. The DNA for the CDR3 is TGTGCCGGCAACAACGCTGCTCGGGGTTGGCGGGAGGGCCCGCATGAGCAGTTCTTC.

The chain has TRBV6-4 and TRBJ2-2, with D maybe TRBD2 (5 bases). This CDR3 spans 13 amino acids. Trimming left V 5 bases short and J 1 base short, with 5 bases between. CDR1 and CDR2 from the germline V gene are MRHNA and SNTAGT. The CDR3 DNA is TGTGCCAGCAGTAGCGGGAACACCGGGGAGCTGTTTTTT. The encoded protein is CASSSGNTGELFF.

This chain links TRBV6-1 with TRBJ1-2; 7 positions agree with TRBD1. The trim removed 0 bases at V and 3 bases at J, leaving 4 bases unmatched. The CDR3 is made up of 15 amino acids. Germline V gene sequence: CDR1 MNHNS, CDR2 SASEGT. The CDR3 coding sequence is TGTGCCAGCAGTGAAGCACAGGGGTGGGACTATGGCTACACCTTC. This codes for CASSEAQGWDYGYTF.